The source of this TCR beta chain is a study of shared clonotypes between healthy human individuals (dated by TCRdb to 2019 to 2021). Context from the whole study: A couple of women and three men aged 18 to 49 years were included in the cohort. For each donor, three plates each were used for CD4 naive and CD4 memory, two plates were used for CD8 naive, and one plate was used for CD8 memory. To estimate repertoire size and how much clonotype sharing occurs between individuals, the study deeply sequenced the blood TCR repertoires of five healthy adults. To increase sequencing depth and limit assay-specific biases, TCR repertoire library preparation and sequencing were carried out by different laboratories using diverse techniques. Between about 0.8 and 9 billion PBMCs per donor were obtained by leukapheresis.

Donors were healthy HIV-negative adults with no recently reported acute infections or vaccinations. Every donor was a Caucasian adult living in Nashville, Tennessee, USA. CD4+ T cells were enriched by magnetic negative selection; naive cells were then positively selected on CD45RA, and the negative fraction formed the memory subset. Blood was collected by leukapheresis, and PBMCs were isolated by Ficoll-Histopaque density gradient centrifugation and then cryopreserved in liquid nitrogen vapor phase. Analytical flow cytometry was used to check the purity and quantity of each magnetically sorted T cell population. Each sorted fraction had its genomic DNA isolated and then quantified by UV absorbance on a Nanodrop 2000c. As to this clone: Its target antigen remains unknown. Base quality data are lacking; no much larger clone is found one base away.

Its CDR3 holds 14 amino acids, cysteine through phenylalanine. The CDR3 DNA has 42 bases and is translated from base 1. V drops 0 bases and J drops 2 bases, leaving 10 bases in between. CDR1 is given as GTSNPN and CDR2 as SVGIG, both from the germline V gene (reference sequence). What the work shows at the level of the full study, not this receptor alone: Pairwise subsampling led to the expectation that sequencing depth would affect the degree of clonotype sharing among donors. Incomplete sequencing was indicated by rarefaction of sorted-subset datasets, despite the large sequencing depth. Because the study included a small number of donors, the genetic and exposure-history diversity represented was limited. Larger estimated clonotype richness was generally found for naive subsets than for memory subsets. Clonotypes shared by all four sorted-subset donors showed higher generation probabilities than non-shared clonotypes. Sampling was limited to blood, and TCR repertoires in tissue likely differ from TCR repertoires in blood. When four donors were compared, the shared fraction of clonotypes was 5% to 6.5% for naive CD4, 3.5% to 4% for naive CD8, 2.3% for memory CD4, and less than 0.45% for memory CD8.

Using the deep immunoSEQ assay, TCR CDR3 regions were amplified from genomic DNA by multiplex PCR. Extracted genomic DNA from each cell subset was distributed evenly across all wells of several immunoSEQ 96-well plates, and each plate was treated as a replicate. For sorted subsets, roughly 0.2 ug genomic DNA, equal to 25,000 to 35,000 T cell genomes, was loaded into each replicate PCR. The purified libraries were quantified using a Qubit 3.0 fluorometer, sized with a Bioanalyzer 2100, and then quantified again using the KAPA Library Quantification kit. Every immunoSEQ 96-well plate was sequenced on a dedicated single-read 150-cycle Illumina NextSeq 550 flow cell. The source study handled its data this way. The immunoSEQ output contained only junctional sequences without quality scores, so filtering could not match that applied to full-length reads. Sequences were annotated with PyIR, a Python wrapper for IgBLAST v1.9, and V/J genes and CDR3 were assigned using IMGT germline references. Reads were removed for weak V/J assignments (E-value above 1e-6), missing CDR3, stop codons, out-of-frame junctions, or ambiguous translated residues. V3J clonotypes were defined by identical inferred V gene, J gene, and CDR3 amino acid sequence. To compute the percentage overlap between repertoires, the number of shared unique clonotypes was divided by the size of the smaller repertoire. RTK rarefaction, the Chao1 estimator, and Recon v2.1 estimates of unobserved clonotypes were used to assess repertoire richness. OLGA was used to compute generation probabilities for all TCRbeta clonotypes that the gDNA method yielded from a handful of donors. The table was pulled from immuneACCESS by TCRdb, which kept in-frame rearrangements only. Such tables lose some clones; where checked, under half of the loss comes from unresolved V genes, and the rest has no known cause. The DNA was the basis for D and trimming; V, J and clone size are from that table. The sample table records 2 million to 3 million clones; roughly 93% of these occur just once. The ten biggest clones cover approximately 0.35% of the sample.

In this chain, TRBV30 is recombined with TRBJ1-1, with TRBD1 perhaps the D gene, on 5 matching bases. The receptor was derived from a man in his late teens or twenties in good health. Some clones in this sample may be carry-over from other donors' samples. Specimen: naive CD4+ T cells from PBMCs. Interpreted using the paper, the cell subset or site label stands for: CD45RA+ positively selected. This receptor carries the CDR3 CAWSVRRGNTEAFF. The sequence in DNA is TGTGCCTGGAGTGTACGGCGGGGCAACACTGAAGCTTTCTTT.